Reported below is one TCR beta chain. Its specificity is not known. Use of 60 Vbeta and 13 Jbeta primers characterized the PCR. The data were produced by immunoSEQ multiplex PCR, yet TCRdb's version contains in-frame clones alone and is incomplete. Among 65,000 to 95,000 clones listed, around 80% were seen once. The donors comprised healthy bone marrow donors. Nominal health characterized the donors when sampled, though unrecorded immune exposures were likely. V was clipped by 8 bases and J by 7 bases; unmatched bases: 15. The CDR3 spans 17 residues. The sample originates from a study of cytomegalovirus exposure and HLA in healthy donors. Points from the study as a whole: Later analysis suggested links between common viral pathogens and several top significant clusters. In the analysis, some V segments, TRBV6-2 and TRBV6-3 included, were excluded as indistinguishable.

This chain uses TRBV23-1 with TRBJ2-7; 15 bases are shared with TRBD2. TRBV23-1 carries the ORF label, with uncertain function. The specimen sequenced was PBMCs. The receptor was derived from a male donor in good health and CMV-seropositive. The CDR3 spells CASPQHGLAGGQEEQYF. The CDR3 coding sequence is TGCGCCAGCCCTCAACACGGACTAGCGGGAGGGCAGGAAGAGCAGTACTTC.